A selection of T cell receptor beta chains follows, all from one sample in a study of identifying expanded T cells in peripheral blood. Profiled with immunoSEQ multiplex PCR; TCRdb holds only in-frame clones, not every one. This table has more than 85,000 clones, around 89% appearing once. Sequencing was performed on blood. The receptors were sampled from a person aged 18 to 69 in good health. The CDR3 runs from the conserved cysteine through the conserved F or W. The order of the fields is clone size, V gene, D gene, J gene, CDR3 protein, CDR3 DNA. The D gene is left open where the match is weak. The size of a clone is reported for some rows only, either as once, few or many, or as a class for expanded clones.

>.|TRBV7-9|.|TRBJ2-5
CASSVDTQETQYF
TGTGCCAGCAGCGTCGACACCCAAGAGACCCAGTACTTC
>once|TRBV25-1|.|TRBJ1-5
CASAGGEQPQHF
TGTGCCAGCGCGGGGGGGGAACAGCCCCAGCATTTT
>.|TRBV19|TRBD1|TRBJ2-2
CASSATGSSTGELFF
TGTGCCAGTAGTGCGACAGGGTCGAGCACCGGGGAGCTGTTTTTT
>.|TRBV7-9|.|TRBJ1-2
CASSLVLEGYGYTF
TGTGCCAGCAGCTTAGTCCTTGAGGGGTACGGCTACACCTTC
>.|TRBV2|.|TRBJ2-7
CASTEGTSYEQYF
TGTGCCAGCACCGAGGGCACCTCCTACGAGCAGTACTTC
>.|TRBV27|.|TRBJ2-7
CASSSTPRATYEQYF
TGTGCCAGCAGTTCGACCCCCCGGGCCACCTACGAGCAGTACTTC
>.|TRBV27|.|TRBJ2-7
CATRGRDSRYEQYF
TGTGCCACCAGGGGCCGAGACTCCCGCTACGAGCAGTACTTC
>.|TRBV6-5|.|TRBJ1-5
CASGKGDQPQHF
TGTGCCAGCGGGAAGGGGGATCAGCCCCAGCATTTT
>.|TRBV9|.|TRBJ1-3
CASSAPGKAVGNTIYF
TGTGCCAGCAGCGCTCCCGGCAAAGCCGTTGGAAACACCATATATTTT
>.|TRBV4-3|.|TRBJ2-3
CASSLGVASTDTQYF
TGCGCCAGCAGCCTTGGGGTTGCTAGCACAGATACGCAGTATTTT
>.|TRBV6-5|TRBD1|TRBJ1-3
CASSQTQGARNTIYF
TGTGCCAGCAGCCAAACGCAGGGGGCTAGAAACACCATATATTTT
>.|TRBV2|TRBD1|TRBJ1-1
CASSDRGHGNTEAFF
TGTGCCAGCAGTGACAGGGGGCACGGGAACACTGAAGCTTTCTTT
>.|TRBV6-5|.|TRBJ1-2
CASDTGGGIYGYTF
TGTGCCAGCGACACGGGTGGAGGGATCTATGGCTACACCTTC